This T cell receptor (beta chain) was sequenced during a study of identical twins. Germline CDR1 reads SGHTA; CDR2 reads FQGNSA. J was trimmed by 7 bases and V by 2 bases; bases with no gene match: 12. The CDR3 has 16 amino acids. The cDNA had a unique molecular identifier and a template-switch universal primer site. Each CDR3 protein is one row after TCRdb ran MiXCR on the 5' RACE reads. The sample gives about 690,000 distinct CDR3 sequences, 6% to 6.5% of which show up once; 1.5% to 2% is in the top ten. This receptor was taken from a man aged 18 to 29 in good health. What was sequenced was naive T cells sorted from blood. V is TRBV7-2 and J is TRBJ2-3; TRBD2 aligns across 7 bases. CDR3 in DNA: TGTGCCAGCAGCTTATTGGGGGGGGAGAGAACAAATACGCAGTATTTT. This sequence encodes CASSLLGGERTNTQYF.